Below, one T cell receptor beta chain is given with its context. What it binds is unknown. The CDR3 has 12 amino acids. V was clipped by 8 bases and J by 9 bases; unmatched bases: 7. The germline CDR1 and CDR2 sequences are MNHEY and SMNVEV (reference sequence). Semi-nested PCR with Nested Universal Primer A followed constant-region reverse priming of full-length variable regions. TCRdb reanalysed the 5' RACE reads using MiXCR and keeps one entry per CDR3 protein. This table has about 32,000 distinct CDR3 sequences, around 24% appearing once. General observations from the study: Greatest tumor Treg TCR overlap was with tumor naive CD4+ cells.

The V gene is TRBV27, the J gene TRBJ2-1; 7 positions match TRBD2. This TCR was recovered from a female donor with breast cancer. The material sequenced was memory CD4+ T cells sorted from blood. Subset specified: memory CD4+ T cells, CD4+CD45RO+CD25-. CDR3 loop: CASGPREGEQFF. CDR3 DNA: TGTGCCAGCGGTCCCAGGGAGGGTGAGCAGTTCTTC.